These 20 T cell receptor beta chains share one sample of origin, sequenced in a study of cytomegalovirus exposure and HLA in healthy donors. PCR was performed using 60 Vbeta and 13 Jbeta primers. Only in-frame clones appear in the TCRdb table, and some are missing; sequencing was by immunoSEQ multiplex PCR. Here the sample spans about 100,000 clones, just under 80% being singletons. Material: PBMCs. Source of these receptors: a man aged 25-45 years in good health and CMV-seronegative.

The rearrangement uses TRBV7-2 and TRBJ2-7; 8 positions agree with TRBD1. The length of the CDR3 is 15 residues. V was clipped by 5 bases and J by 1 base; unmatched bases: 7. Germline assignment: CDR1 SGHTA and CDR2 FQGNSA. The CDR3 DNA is TGTGCCAGCAGCGCGACCGGGACAGGATCCTACGAGCAGTACTTC. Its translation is CASSATGTGSYEQYF.

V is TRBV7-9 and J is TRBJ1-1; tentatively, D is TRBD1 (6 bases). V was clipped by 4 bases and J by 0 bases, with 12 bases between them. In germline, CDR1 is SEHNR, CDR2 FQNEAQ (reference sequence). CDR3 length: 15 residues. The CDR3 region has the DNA TGTGCCAGCAGCTCAGGACAGTACATGAACACTGAAGCTTTCTTT. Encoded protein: CASSSGQYMNTEAFF.

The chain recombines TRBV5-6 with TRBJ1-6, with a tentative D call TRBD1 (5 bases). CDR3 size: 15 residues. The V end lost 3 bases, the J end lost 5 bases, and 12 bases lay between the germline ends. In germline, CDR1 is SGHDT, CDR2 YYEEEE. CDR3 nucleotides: TGTGCCAGCAGCTACGGACACTTAAATAATTCACCCCTCCACTTT. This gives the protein CASSYGHLNNSPLHF.

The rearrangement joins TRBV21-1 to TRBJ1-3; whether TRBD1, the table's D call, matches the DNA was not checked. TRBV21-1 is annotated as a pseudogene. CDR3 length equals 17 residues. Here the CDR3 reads CASSKGPSNLQGNTIYF. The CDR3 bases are TGTGCCAGCAGCAAAGGCCCCTCCAATCTTCAGGGAAACACCATATATTTT.

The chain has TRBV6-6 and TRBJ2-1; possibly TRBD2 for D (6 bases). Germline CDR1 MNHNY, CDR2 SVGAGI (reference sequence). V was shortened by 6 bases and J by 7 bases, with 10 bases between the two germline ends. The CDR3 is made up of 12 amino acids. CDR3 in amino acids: CASRKEGNEQFF. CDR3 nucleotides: TGTGCCAGCAGGAAGGAGGGGAATGAGCAGTTCTTC.

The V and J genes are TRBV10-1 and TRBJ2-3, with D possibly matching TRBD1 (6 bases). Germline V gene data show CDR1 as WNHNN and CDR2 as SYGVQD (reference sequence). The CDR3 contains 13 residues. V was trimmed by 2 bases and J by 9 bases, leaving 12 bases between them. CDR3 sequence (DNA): TGCGCCAGCAGTGAGACCGGACAGCAGACGCAGTATTTT. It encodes CASSETGQQTQYF.

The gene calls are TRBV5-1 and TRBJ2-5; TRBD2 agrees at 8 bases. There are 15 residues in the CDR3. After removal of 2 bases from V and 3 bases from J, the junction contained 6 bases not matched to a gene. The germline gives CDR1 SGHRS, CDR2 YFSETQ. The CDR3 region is CASSLRGGPEETQYF. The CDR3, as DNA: TGCGCCAGCAGCTTACGGGGGGGCCCGGAAGAGACCCAGTACTTC.

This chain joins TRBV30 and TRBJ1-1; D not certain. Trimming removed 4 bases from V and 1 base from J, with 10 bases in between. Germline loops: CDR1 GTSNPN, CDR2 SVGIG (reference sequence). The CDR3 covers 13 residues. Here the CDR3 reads CAWNKRGNTEAFF. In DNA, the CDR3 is TGTGCCTGGAATAAACGGGGGAACACTGAAGCTTTCTTT.

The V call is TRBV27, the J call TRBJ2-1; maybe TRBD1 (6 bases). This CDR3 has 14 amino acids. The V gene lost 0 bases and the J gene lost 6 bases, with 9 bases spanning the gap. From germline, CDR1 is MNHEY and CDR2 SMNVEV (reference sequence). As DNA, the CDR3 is TGTGCCAGCAGTTTATCGTCCAGGGGCAATGAGCAGTTCTTC. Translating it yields CASSLSSRGNEQFF.

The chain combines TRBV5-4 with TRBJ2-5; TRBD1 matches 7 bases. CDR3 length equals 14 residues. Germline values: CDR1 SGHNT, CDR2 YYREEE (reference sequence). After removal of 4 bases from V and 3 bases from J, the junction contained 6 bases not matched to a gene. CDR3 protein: CASSPGQAKETQYF. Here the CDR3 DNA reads TGTGCCAGCAGCCCCGGACAGGCCAAAGAGACCCAGTACTTC.

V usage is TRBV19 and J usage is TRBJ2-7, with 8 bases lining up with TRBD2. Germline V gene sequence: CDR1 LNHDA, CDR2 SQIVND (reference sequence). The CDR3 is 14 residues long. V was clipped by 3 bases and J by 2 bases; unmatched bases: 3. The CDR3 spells CASSISGKAYEQYF. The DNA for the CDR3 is TGTGCCAGTAGTATTAGCGGGAAGGCCTACGAGCAGTACTTC.

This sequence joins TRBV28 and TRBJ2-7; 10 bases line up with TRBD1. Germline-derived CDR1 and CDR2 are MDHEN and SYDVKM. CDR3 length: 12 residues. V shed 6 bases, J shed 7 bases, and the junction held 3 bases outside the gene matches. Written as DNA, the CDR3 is TGTGCCAGCAGGGGACAGGGGTGGGAGCAGTACTTC. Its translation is CASRGQGWEQYF.

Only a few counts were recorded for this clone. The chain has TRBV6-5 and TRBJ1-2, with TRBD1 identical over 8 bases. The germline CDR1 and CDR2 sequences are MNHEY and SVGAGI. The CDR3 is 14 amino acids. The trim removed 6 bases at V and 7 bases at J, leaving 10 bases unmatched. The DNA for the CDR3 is TGTGCCAGCAGGGCGCCAGGGGGCGCGGGTGGCTACACCTTC. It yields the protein CASRAPGGAGGYTF.

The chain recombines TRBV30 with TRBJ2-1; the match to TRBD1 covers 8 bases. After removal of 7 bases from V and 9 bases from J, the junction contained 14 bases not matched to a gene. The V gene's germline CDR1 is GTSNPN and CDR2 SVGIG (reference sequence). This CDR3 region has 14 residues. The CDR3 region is CASPPGGAEGEQFF. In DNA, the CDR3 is TGTGCCTCGCCCCCAGGGGGCGCGGAAGGTGAGCAGTTCTTC.

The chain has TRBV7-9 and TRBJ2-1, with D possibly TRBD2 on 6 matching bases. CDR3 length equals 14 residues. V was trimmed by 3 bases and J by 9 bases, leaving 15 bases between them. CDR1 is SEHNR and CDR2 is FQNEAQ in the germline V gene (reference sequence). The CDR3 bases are TGTGCCAGCAGCTTCGGGGAGGCCGGGGGTGAGCAGTTCTTC. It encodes CASSFGEAGGEQFF.

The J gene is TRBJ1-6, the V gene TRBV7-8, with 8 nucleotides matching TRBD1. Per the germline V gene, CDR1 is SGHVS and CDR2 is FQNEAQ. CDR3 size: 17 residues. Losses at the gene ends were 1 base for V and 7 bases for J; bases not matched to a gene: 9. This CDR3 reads CASSLVGTGSRNSPLHF. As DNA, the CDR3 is TGTGCCAGCAGCTTAGTGGGGACAGGATCAAGAAATTCACCCCTCCACTTT. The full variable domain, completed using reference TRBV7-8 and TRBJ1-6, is GAGVSQSPRYKVAKRGQDVALRCDPISGHVSLFWYQQALGQGPEFLTYFQNEAQLDKSGLPSDRFFAERPEGSVSTLKIQRTQQEDSAVYLCASSLVGTGSRNSPLHFGNGTRLTVT.

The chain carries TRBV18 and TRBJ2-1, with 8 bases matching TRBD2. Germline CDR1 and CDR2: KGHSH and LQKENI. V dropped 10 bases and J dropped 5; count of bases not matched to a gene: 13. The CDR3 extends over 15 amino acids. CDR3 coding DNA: TGTGCCACCCTCAGTTCTGCGGGGGGCAACAATGAGCAGTTCTTC. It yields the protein CATLSSAGGNNEQFF. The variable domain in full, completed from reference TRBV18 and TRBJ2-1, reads NAGVMQNPRHLVRRRGQEARLRCSPMKGHSHVYWYRQLPEEGLKFMVYLQKENIIDESGMPKERFSAEFPKEGPSILRIQQVVRGDSAAYFCATLSSAGGNNEQFFGPGTRLTVL.

CDR3 DNA: TGCGCCAGCAGCTTGGCGGCTAGCGGGGTCCACGAGCAGTACTTC. It translates to CASSLAASGVHEQYF. This chain links TRBV5-1 with TRBJ2-7, with 9 bases aligning to TRBD2. This CDR3 has 15 residues. Looked up from germline, CDR1 is SGHRS and CDR2 is YFSETQ. Trimming removed 0 bases from V and 5 bases from J; junction bases left unmatched: 6. The whole variable domain, filled in from reference TRBV5-1 and TRBJ2-7, reads KAGVTQTPRYLIKTRGQQVTLSCSPISGHRSVSWYQQTPGQGLQFLFEYFSETQRNKGNFPGRFSGRQFSNSRSEMNVSTLELGDSALYLCASSLAASGVHEQYFGPGTRLTVT.

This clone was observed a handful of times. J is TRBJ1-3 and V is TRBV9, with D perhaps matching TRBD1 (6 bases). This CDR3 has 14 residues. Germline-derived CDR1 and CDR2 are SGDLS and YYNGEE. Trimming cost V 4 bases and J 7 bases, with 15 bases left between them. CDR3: CASSLEGRGNTIYF. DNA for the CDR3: TGTGCCAGCAGCCTAGAGGGCAGGGGTAACACCATATATTTT.

As DNA, the CDR3 is TGTGCCAGCAGCTTAGGAGGAGGTGACAGGACCCAGCCCCAGCATTTT. Protein sequence: CASSLGGGDRTQPQHF. This chain joins TRBV7-9 and TRBJ1-5; possible D gene TRBD1, 6 bases. This CDR3 has 16 residues. CDR1 and CDR2 from the germline V gene are SEHNR and FQNEAQ (reference sequence). V shed 1 base and J shed 7 bases, with 17 bases lying between them.